The 4 T cell receptor beta chains listed next were all sequenced from one sample in a study of cytomegalovirus exposure and HLA in healthy donors. In the PCR, 60 Vbeta and 13 Jbeta primers were used. Repertoires were generated with immunoSEQ multiplex PCR, while TCRdb's copy carries only in-frame clones and drops some. The sample is made up of tens of thousands of clones, and the top ten hold 6% to 6.5% of it. The sample consisted of PBMCs. All receptors derive from a man aged 25-45 years in good health and CMV-seronegative.

The V call is TRBV11-2, the J call TRBJ1-2; the match to TRBD1 covers 9 bases. After removal of 5 bases from V and 4 bases from J, the junction contained 5 bases not matched to a gene. Germline V gene sequence: CDR1 SGHAT, CDR2 FQNNGV. The CDR3 has 14 amino acids. The chain's CDR3 is CASSGQGYGYGYTF. CDR3 in DNA: TGTGCCAGCAGCGGACAGGGGTACGGCTATGGCTACACCTTC. The entire variable domain, with the rest obtained from reference TRBV11-2 and TRBJ1-2, is as follows: EAGVAQSPRYKIIEKRQSVAFWCNPISGHATLYWYQQILGQGPKLLIQFQNNGVVDDSQLPKDRFSAERLKGVDSTLKIQPAKLEDSAVYLCASSGQGYGYGYTFGSGTRLTVV.

The chain employs TRBV5-1 and TRBJ1-1; 8 bases fit TRBD1. V was pared by 0 bases and J by 1 base, with 2 bases of the junction left unmatched. Germline CDR1 and CDR2: SGHRS and YFSETQ. The CDR3 contains 15 residues. The CDR3 is CASSLDRGSNTEAFF. CDR3 DNA sequence: TGCGCCAGCAGCTTGGACAGGGGGTCGAACACTGAAGCTTTCTTT.

The chain recombines TRBV4-1 with TRBJ2-3; 7 bases match TRBD1. CDR3 length equals 17 residues. Germline V lookup: CDR1 MGHRA, CDR2 YSYEKL. J lost 0 bases, V lost 2 bases, and 8 bases had no gene match. The CDR3 loop is CASSQTHRGPSTDTQYF. CDR3 bases: TGCGCCAGCAGCCAAACCCACAGGGGTCCTAGCACAGATACGCAGTATTTT.

The chain has TRBV10-3 and TRBJ2-6; perhaps TRBD1 as D (6 bases). Germline lookup yields CDR1 ENHRY and CDR2 SYGVKD. V dropped 3 bases and J dropped 4 bases, with 10 bases sitting between them. The CDR3 spans 15 residues. The CDR3 bases are TGTGCCATCAGTGATTTGGGGGCCGGGGCCAACGTCCTGACTTTC. Translating it yields CAISDLGAGANVLTF.